This T cell receptor (beta chain) was retrieved from a study of response to subunit inactivated influenza vaccine. TCRdb called the RT-PCR reads again in MiXCR, with one record for every CDR3 protein. The sample consists of about 240,000 distinct CDR3 sequences, 9.5% to 15% of them appearing once. Germline values: CDR1 DFQATT, CDR2 SNEGSKA (reference sequence). The CDR3 runs 13 residues. V was shortened by 6 bases and J by 6 bases, with 17 bases between the two germline ends. This clonotype was picked up a small number of times. The sample consisted of non-naive T cells sorted from PBMCs, taken less than 15 days before vaccination. The clonotype originates from a man aged 45-60 years who received an inactivated influenza vaccine. The V call is TRBV20-1, the J call TRBJ1-1; no reliable D call. CDR3 residues: CSAAAGGRAEAFF. In nucleotides, the CDR3 is TGCAGTGCCGCTGCGGGAGGGAGGGCTGAAGCTTTCTTT.